The 17 T cell receptor beta chains listed next were all sequenced from one sample in a study of blood T cell repertoires in COVID-19. Sequenced by immunoSEQ multiplex PCR; TCRdb stores in-frame clones only, minus some. The table lists 70,000 to 85,000 clones, 75% to 95% of them singletons. Specimen: peripheral blood. These receptors were taken from a woman in her sixties with active COVID-19.

The V call is TRBV27, the J call TRBJ1-4; D not certain. The CDR3 spans 11 residues. CDR1 MNHEY and CDR2 SMNVEV come from the germline V gene (reference sequence). The germline V and J ends were trimmed by 8 bases and 5 bases, with 6 bases remaining between them. The CDR3 here is CASARNEKLFF. CDR3 DNA sequence: TGTGCCAGCGCCCGGAATGAAAAACTGTTTTTT.

The chain is built from TRBV5-1 and TRBJ1-2; TRBD1 might be the D (6 bases). V lost 4 bases to trimming and J lost 7 bases, with 17 bases between them. The V gene's germline CDR1 is SGHRS and CDR2 YFSETQ. The CDR3 has 14 amino acids. The CDR3 loop is CASSPRDKTGGYTF. CDR3 DNA sequence: TGCGCCAGCAGCCCCCGGGACAAGACGGGTGGCTACACCTTC.

The chain recombines TRBV27 with TRBJ1-1; D is undetermined. The CDR3 has 13 amino acids. Between the trimmed V and J ends, which lost 1 base and 1 base, there was a span of 4 bases. Germline CDR1 reads MNHEY; CDR2 reads SMNVEV (reference sequence). The CDR3, as DNA: TGTGCCAGCAGTTTATATCGGAACACTGAAGCTTTCTTT. Amino acids: CASSLYRNTEAFF.

This CDR3 is CASSDWGPANYGYTF. CDR3 nucleotides: TGTGCCAGCAGTGATTGGGGCCCGGCTAACTATGGCTACACCTTC. This chain connects TRBV2 to TRBJ1-2; D is possibly TRBD1 (5 bases). Trimming stripped 3 bases from V and 0 bases from J, with 11 bases between. The CDR3 covers 15 residues. Germline CDR1 and CDR2: SNHLY and FYNNEI.

CDR3 protein: CASSKGAQGGATEAFF. The CDR3 nucleotides are TGCGCCAGCAGCAAAGGGGCACAGGGGGGAGCCACTGAAGCTTTCTTT. This sequence joins TRBV4-1 and TRBJ1-1, with TRBD1 matching over 8 bases. The germline gives CDR1 MGHRA, CDR2 YSYEKL. The ends lost 5 bases at V and 4 bases at J; junction bases unmatched: 12. This CDR3 is built from 16 residues.

This rearrangement joins TRBV7-6 to TRBJ1-5; a weak D match, TRBD1 (6 bases). Trimming removed 1 base from V and 7 bases from J, with 8 bases in between. The CDR3 is 13 amino acids. Per the germline V gene, CDR1 is SGHVS and CDR2 is FNYEAQ. DNA for the CDR3: TGTGCCAGCAGCTTAGAGGACAGACAGCCCCAGCATTTT. It yields the protein CASSLEDRQPQHF.

The V gene is TRBV5-1, the J gene TRBJ1-2; D not resolved. V was shortened by 0 bases and J by 0 bases, with 3 bases between the two germline ends. Per the germline V gene, CDR1 is SGHRS and CDR2 is YFSETQ. The CDR3 length is 13 residues. In DNA form, the CDR3 reads TGCGCCAGCAGCTTGGATACTAACTATGGCTACACCTTC. Translation: CASSLDTNYGYTF. Supplemented by reference TRBV5-1 and TRBJ1-2, the full variable domain reads KAGVTQTPRYLIKTRGQQVTLSCSPISGHRSVSWYQQTPGQGLQFLFEYFSETQRNKGNFPGRFSGRQFSNSRSEMNVSTLELGDSALYLCASSLDTNYGYTFGSGTRLTVV.

The chain has TRBV5-1 and TRBJ2-4; tentatively, D is TRBD1 (6 bases). The CDR3 is 15 amino acids. The germline V gene encodes CDR1 SGHRS and CDR2 YFSETQ. Trimming took 1 base from V and 1 from J, leaving 9 bases between them. The chain's CDR3 is CASSLLDSAKNIQYF. The CDR3 bases are TGCGCCAGCAGCTTGTTGGACAGCGCCAAAAACATTCAGTACTTC.

The chain carries TRBV6-5 and TRBJ2-5; perhaps TRBD2 as D (7 bases). Trimming took 4 bases from V and 5 from J, leaving 17 bases between them. Germline V gene lookup returns CDR1 MNHEY and CDR2 SVGAGI. CDR3 length: 15 amino acids. The CDR3 protein is CASSSWGGAGETQYF. In nucleotides, the CDR3 is TGTGCCAGCAGTTCTTGGGGGGGCGCGGGGGAGACCCAGTACTTC.

The rearrangement links TRBV7-2 to TRBJ1-2; D is possibly TRBD1 (5 bases). V gave up 5 bases and J gave up 0 bases, with 13 bases separating them. Germline CDR1 reads SGHTA; CDR2 reads FQGNSA. CDR3 length equals 15 residues. As DNA, the CDR3 is TGTGCCAGCAGCCGGCAGGGAACCACTAACTATGGCTACACCTTC. This encodes CASSRQGTTNYGYTF.

The count of this clone is one. The chain combines TRBV6-5 with TRBJ2-2; TRBD1 might be the D (6 bases). Germline assignment: CDR1 MNHEY and CDR2 SVGAGI. The CDR3 runs 13 residues. V was clipped by 6 bases and J by 4 bases, with 9 bases between them. In DNA form, the CDR3 reads TGTGCCAGCAGGGACAGTGGCACCGGGGAGCTGTTTTTT. Translated, it gives CASRDSGTGELFF.

The rearrangement joins TRBV19 to TRBJ1-5; possible D gene TRBD1, 6 bases. The V gene lost 9 bases and the J gene lost 3 bases, with 12 bases spanning the gap. Per germline, CDR1 LNHDA and CDR2 SQIVND (reference sequence). The CDR3 has 13 residues. In DNA form, the CDR3 reads TGTGCCAGCTCGGGGGGCCCCAATCAGCCCCAGCATTTT. Protein product: CASSGGPNQPQHF.

This sequence joins TRBV2 and TRBJ1-3; 9 bases line up with TRBD1. CDR1 is SNHLY, CDR2 FYNNEI, per germline. The CDR3 spans 15 residues. The J segment lost 1 base and the V segment lost 5 bases, leaving 3 bases of the junction unmatched. Written as DNA, the CDR3 is TGTGCCAGCAGTAGGACAGGGGTATCTGGAAACACCATATATTTT. It codes for CASSRTGVSGNTIYF.

The rearrangement links TRBV2 to TRBJ1-1, with 10 bases that match TRBD1. The V gene end was trimmed by 6 bases and the J gene end by 0 bases; junction bases not matched to a gene: 10. The CDR3 length is 17 residues. Germline CDR1 is SNHLY and CDR2 is FYNNEI. This chain's CDR3 is CASSPGRDRGLNTEAFF. The CDR3 DNA reads TGTGCCAGCAGCCCCGGCCGGGACAGGGGATTGAACACTGAAGCTTTCTTT. Full variable domain (missing parts from reference TRBV2 and TRBJ1-1): EPEVTQTPSHQVTQMGQEVILRCVPISNHLYFYWYRQILGQKVEFLVSFYNNEISEKSEIFDDQFSVERPDGSNFTLKIRSTKLEDSAMYFCASSPGRDRGLNTEAFFGQGTRLTVV.

The chain couples TRBV5-4 to TRBJ2-3, with a weak D call TRBD1 (6 bases). V lost 7 bases, J lost 2 bases, and 14 bases lay in between. CDR1 and CDR2 (germline): SGHNT, YYREEE (reference sequence). CDR3 length: 14 amino acids. The CDR3 loop is CASETRQDTDTQYF. The CDR3 bases are TGTGCCAGCGAAACACGACAGGACACAGATACGCAGTATTTT. Using reference TRBV5-4 and TRBJ2-3 for the parts outside the CDR3, the full variable domain is ETGVTQSPTHLIKTRGQQVTLRCSSQSGHNTVSWYQQALGQGPQFIFQYYREEENGRGNFPPRFSGLQFPNYSSELNVNALELDDSALYLCASETRQDTDTQYFGPGTRLTVL.

This clone was recorded only once. V is TRBV12-5 and J is TRBJ2-1, with TRBD2 matching over 14 bases. Germline CDR1 and CDR2: LGHNT and FRNRAP. CDR3 size: 15 residues. J was trimmed by 10 bases and V by 2 bases; bases with no gene match: 4. Here the CDR3 DNA reads TGTGCTAGTGGTTTGTCGGGACTAGCGGGAGAGGAGCAGTTCTTC. Residues: CASGLSGLAGEEQFF.

The chain combines TRBV7-8 with TRBJ2-3, with 8 bases lining up with TRBD1. J was trimmed by 1 base and V by 6 bases; bases with no gene match: 6. Germline CDR1 is SGHVS and CDR2 is FQNEAQ. This CDR3 region has 15 residues. CDR3 in amino acids: CASSLPGQGTDTQYF. The CDR3, as DNA: TGTGCCAGCAGTCTCCCGGGACAGGGCACAGATACGCAGTATTTT. Complete variable domain (other parts from reference TRBV7-8 and TRBJ2-3): GAGVSQSPRYKVAKRGQDVALRCDPISGHVSLFWYQQALGQGPEFLTYFQNEAQLDKSGLPSDRFFAERPEGSVSTLKIQRTQQEDSAVYLCASSLPGQGTDTQYFGPGTRLTVL.